This TCR beta chain emerged from a study of shared clonotypes between healthy human individuals. Naivety among CD8 cells was defined by CD45RO negativity and positive CCR7 selection, thereby excluding terminally differentiated effector memory CD45RA+ cells. Of note for this clone: What it recognizes is unknown.

General study points: Genetic and exposure-history diversity was limited by the few donors. Lower generation probabilities were found for non-shared clonotypes than for those shared by all four donors. Although depth was large, rarefaction showed that sequencing of the sorted subsets was incomplete.

Profiled with immunoSEQ multiplex PCR; TCRdb holds only in-frame clones, not every one. In the table there are about 2 million clones, about 94% of which are singletons. Material: naive CD8+ T cells sorted from blood. The clonotype was recovered from a man aged 18 to 30 in good health.

The CDR3 nucleotides are TGTGCCCAAAGACCGGAGAACACCGGGGAGCTGTTTTTT. It specifies CAQRPENTGELFF. The chain has TRBV30 and TRBJ2-2, with D unclear. The length of the CDR3 is 13 residues. The V gene lost 8 bases and the J gene lost 1 base, with 11 bases spanning the gap. Per germline, CDR1 GTSNPN and CDR2 SVGIG (reference sequence).